This T cell receptor (beta chain) was recorded in a study of CXCR3-negative and CXCR3-positive naive CD8 T cells. Study-wide results and caveats: Freshly isolated PBMCs were used in most assays, given partial CXCR3 loss after freezing. CXCR3-expressing naive cells carried TRB CDR3s more hydrophobic than those of CXCR3-negative naive cells.

This clonotype is medium-sized (0.01 to 0.1%) by frequency. What it binds is unknown. Germline-derived CDR1 and CDR2 are LNHDA and SQIVND (reference sequence). The CDR3 covers 16 residues. The method, 5' RACE with UMI labels, was used to prepare the TRB cDNA libraries. TCRdb re-called the 5' RACE reads; every CDR3 protein appears as one record, without DNA. Its listing shows fewer than 9,000 distinct CDR3 sequences. Approximately 300,000 cells per CD8+ T cell subset were flow-sorted in triplicate. Naive CD8+ T lymphocytes were specified as CD45RO-CCR7+CD27+CD95-. The sequencing sample was made of naive CXCR3- CD8+ T cells from blood. The sample's subset: CD45RO-CCR7+CD27+CD95- naive CD8+ T cells lacking CXCR3 (TNR3-). The sequence derives from a human donor in good health. Some clones in this sample may be carry-over from other donors' samples. This sequence joins TRBV19 and TRBJ2-3; checking the TCRdb D call of TRBD2 is not possible without DNA. The CDR3 spells CASSVKLAGLTDTQYF.